In this sample, the clone carrying this T cell receptor (beta chain) turned up a few times. Its antigen is not identified. Distinct nucleotide sequences in the sample also encode this CDR3. The data were taken from a study of tumor-infiltrating lymphocytes in localized non-small cell lung cancer. The protocol was immunoSEQ multiplex PCR, while the TCRdb copy is restricted to in-frame clones and leaves out a portion. The sample carries more than 15,000 clones, around 63% recorded once. Whole-study findings and limits: TCR sequencing covered a subset of patients with enough tissue. Tumors had more T cell infiltration than uninvolved lung, per TCRbeta sequencing and CD3 counts. No link was found between tumor T-cell fraction and recurrence-free survival.

This CDR3 contains 15 residues. V shed 1 base and J shed 6 bases, with 15 bases lying between them. Per germline, CDR1 SGHTA and CDR2 FQGNSA. Sample: lung tumor tissue. The receptor comes from a human donor with non-small cell lung cancer. The genes are TRBV7-2 and TRBJ1-1, with D perhaps matching TRBD1 (5 bases). DNA of the CDR3: TGTGCCAGCAGCTTAGGGGGCCCCGGGGCGGCTGAAGCTTTCTTT. This translates into CASSLGGPGAAEAFF. The variable domain in full, completed from reference TRBV7-2 and TRBJ1-1, reads GAGVSQSPSNKVTEKGKDVELRCDPISGHTALYWYRQSLGQGLEFLIYFQGNSAPDKSGLPSDRFSAERTGGSVSTLTIQRTQQEDSAVYLCASSLGGPGAAEAFFGQGTRLTVV.